This is a list of T cell receptor beta chains from one sample in a study of shared clonotypes between healthy human individuals. Produced via immunoSEQ multiplex PCR; TCRdb's table is partial and in-frame only. Counted here are about 600,000 clones, roughly 98% occurring once; the ten biggest clones make up 0.3%. The sequencing sample was made of naive CD8+ T cells sorted from blood. These receptors were taken from a man under 40 in good health. Each CDR3 is given with its conserved first and last residue. A D gene is named only where the DNA matches it firmly. Not all rows give a size; the values are once, few, many and, for expanded clones, a class.

d_gene,v_gene,abundance,j_gene,CDR3aa,CDR3nt
.,TRBV10-3,.,TRBJ2-6,CATQGDLSGANVLTF,TGTGCCACACAAGGGGATCTCTCTGGGGCCAACGTCCTGACTTTC
TRBD2,TRBV6-6,.,TRBJ2-1,CASSYSRLAGGNEQFF,TGTGCCAGCAGTTATTCACGACTAGCGGGGGGCAATGAGCAGTTCTTC
.,TRBV27,.,TRBJ2-3,CASSFGGSTDTQYF,TGTGCCAGCAGTTTTGGCGGTAGCACAGATACGCAGTATTTT
TRBD2,TRBV4-3,.,TRBJ2-7,CASSQSRDYAYEQYF,TGCGCCAGCAGCCAAAGCCGGGACTATGCCTACGAGCAGTACTTC
TRBD2,TRBV7-9,.,TRBJ2-3,CASRHLPGLADTDTQYF,TGTGCCAGCAGACATTTACCGGGACTAGCGGACACAGATACGCAGTATTTT
.,TRBV27,.,TRBJ2-7,CASSYGRTATYEQYF,TGTGCCAGCAGTTACGGTCGGACGGCGACCTACGAGCAGTACTTC
.,TRBV5-6,.,TRBJ1-5,CASSNLTGSPNQPQHF,TGTGCCAGCAGTAACCTCACAGGGTCCCCTAATCAGCCCCAGCATTTT
.,TRBV7-9,.,TRBJ2-7,CASSSRAGLGPSYEQYF,TGTGCCAGCAGCTCACGGGCGGGACTTGGGCCCTCCTACGAGCAGTACTTC
TRBD1,TRBV7-8,.,TRBJ2-7,CASSTDRGIGHEQYF,TGTGCCAGCAGCACGGACAGGGGGATCGGCCACGAGCAGTACTTC
TRBD2,TRBV15,.,TRBJ2-7,CATRISAGGGHEQYF,TGTGCCACCAGAATAAGCGCGGGAGGAGGGCACGAGCAGTACTTC
.,TRBV10-1,.,TRBJ1-1,CASSERDSRFEAFF,TGCGCCAGCAGTGAGAGGGATTCCCGGTTTGAAGCTTTCTTT
TRBD2,TRBV13,.,TRBJ2-3,CASSFGTSGTDTQYF,TGTGCCAGCAGCTTTGGGACTAGCGGCACAGATACGCAGTATTTT
.,TRBV27,.,TRBJ1-2,CASSLSPGYGYTF,TGTGCCAGCAGTTTATCTCCAGGCTATGGCTACACCTTC
.,TRBV29-1,.,TRBJ2-3,CSFSVYVLLSSTDTQYF,TGCAGCTTTTCAGTTTACGTCCTCCTTTCTAGCACAGATACGCAGTATTTT
TRBD1,TRBV6-6,.,TRBJ1-5,CASSPRQGYSNQPQHF,TGTGCCAGCAGTCCCAGACAGGGTTATAGCAATCAGCCCCAGCATTTT
TRBD1,TRBV29-1,once,TRBJ2-7,CSVPRTGRSGTYEQYF,TGCAGCGTTCCCAGGACAGGGAGGAGTGGGACCTACGAGCAGTACTTC
.,TRBV5-6,.,TRBJ2-1,CASSRIQVNEQFF,TGTGCCAGCAGTCGTATACAGGTAAATGAGCAGTTCTTC
.,TRBV11-2,.,TRBJ2-3,CASSLYRTGTDTQYF,TGTGCCAGCAGCTTATACAGGACCGGCACAGATACGCAGTATTTT
TRBD1,TRBV4-1,.,TRBJ1-2,CASSQLTGPRDYGYTF,TGCGCCAGCAGCCAGTTGACAGGGCCAAGAGACTATGGCTACACCTTC
.,TRBV7-9,.,TRBJ2-1,CASDGKGPYNEQFF,TGTGCCAGCGATGGAAAGGGGCCCTACAATGAGCAGTTCTTC
TRBD1,TRBV13,.,TRBJ2-5,CASGRLTTGVEETQYF,TGTGCCAGCGGTCGGTTAACGACAGGGGTGGAAGAGACCCAGTACTTC
.,TRBV7-9,once,TRBJ2-3,CASSSPYSQAQYF,TGTGCCAGCAGCTCCCCTTACAGTCAAGCGCAGTATTTT
TRBD1,TRBV28,.,TRBJ1-5,CASSPPGQGYSNQPQHF,TGTGCCAGCAGTCCTCCGGGACAGGGATATAGCAATCAGCCCCAGCATTTT
.,TRBV10-2,.,TRBJ2-4,CASSESSFEGGRNIQYF,TGCGCCAGCAGTGAGTCGAGTTTCGAAGGCGGTAGAAACATTCAGTACTTC
TRBD2,TRBV6-1,.,TRBJ2-2,CASSEWLAGGTGELFF,TGTGCCAGCAGTGAATGGCTAGCGGGAGGCACCGGGGAGCTGTTTTTT
.,TRBV28,.,TRBJ1-5,CASRLGQDSNQPQHF,TGTGCCAGCCGACTTGGGCAGGATAGCAATCAGCCCCAGCATTTT
.,TRBV15,.,TRBJ2-1,CATSKGILVEFF,TGTGCCACCAGCAAAGGCATTTTGGTTGAGTTCTTC
.,TRBV11-2,.,TRBJ2-7,CASSLREIYEQYF,TGTGCCAGCAGCCTCAGGGAAATCTACGAGCAGTACTTC
.,TRBV20-1,once,TRBJ1-1,CSAGTEAFF,TGCAGTGCCGGGACTGAAGCTTTCTTT
.,TRBV9,.,TRBJ2-1,CASSVAGRATPYNEQFF,TGTGCCAGCAGCGTAGCAGGACGAGCCACTCCCTACAATGAGCAGTTCTTC
.,TRBV7-9,.,TRBJ2-7,CASSLSQGLGYEQYF,TGTGCCAGCAGCTTATCTCAGGGCCTTGGCTACGAGCAGTACTTC
.,TRBV7-9,.,TRBJ1-5,CASSSEQSNQPQHF,TGTGCCAGCAGCTCGGAACAGAGCAATCAGCCCCAGCATTTT
TRBD2,TRBV7-2,few,TRBJ2-7,CASSPGTSGYEQYF,TGTGCCAGCAGCCCCGGGACTAGCGGCTACGAGCAGTACTTC
TRBD2,TRBV28,once,TRBJ2-7,CASSLAGESEQYF,TGTGCCAGCTCCTTAGCGGGAGAAAGCGAGCAGTACTTC
.,TRBV27,.,TRBJ1-5,CASSLTGYNQPQHF,TGTGCCAGCAGTTTGACAGGCTACAATCAGCCCCAGCATTTT
.,TRBV2,.,TRBJ2-7,CASSEDAPRAYEQYF,TGTGCCAGCAGTGAAGACGCCCCCCGGGCGTACGAGCAGTACTTC
TRBD1,TRBV29-1,.,TRBJ2-3,CSVAGQASTDTQYF,TGCAGCGTCGCCGGACAGGCTAGCACAGATACGCAGTATTTT
TRBD2,TRBV7-8,.,TRBJ2-7,CASSLARDYDEQYF,TGTGCCAGCAGCTTAGCCCGGGACTACGACGAGCAGTACTTC
TRBD1,TRBV6-1,.,TRBJ2-3,CASSEDRGYTDTQYF,TGTGCCAGCAGTGAAGACAGGGGGTACACAGATACGCAGTATTTT
.,TRBV27,.,TRBJ2-7,CATRDFDSYEQYF,TGTGCCACCCGGGACTTCGACTCCTACGAGCAGTACTTC
.,TRBV25-1,.,TRBJ2-7,CASSASDTYSGYEQYF,TGTGCCAGCAGTGCCTCGGACACCTACTCCGGCTACGAGCAGTACTTC
TRBD2,TRBV9,.,TRBJ2-3,CASSTGLADTDTQYF,TGTGCCAGCAGCACGGGACTAGCGGACACAGATACGCAGTATTTT
TRBD2,TRBV7-9,.,TRBJ2-7,CASSLRSSGPSSYEQYF,TGTGCCAGCAGCTTAAGGTCTAGCGGGCCGAGTTCCTACGAGCAGTACTTC
TRBD2,TRBV14,.,TRBJ2-7,CASSPGAGGVSYYEQYF,TGTGCCAGCAGCCCCGGAGCGGGAGGGGTCTCCTACTACGAGCAGTACTTC
TRBD2,TRBV6-6,.,TRBJ2-7,CASSSGDSSGDYEQYF,TGTGCCAGCAGCTCGGGAGATTCTAGCGGAGATTACGAGCAGTACTTC
.,TRBV6-5,.,TRBJ1-5,CASSPSAFGNQPQHF,TGTGCCAGCAGCCCCTCGGCTTTTGGCAATCAGCCCCAGCATTTT
.,TRBV7-9,.,TRBJ2-2,CASSLGTGELFF,TGTGCCAGCAGCCTCGGCACCGGGGAGCTGTTTTTT
.,TRBV9,.,TRBJ1-2,CASSPLVGRGEDYGYTF,TGTGCCAGCAGCCCTCTCGTTGGGAGGGGTGAGGACTATGGCTACACCTTC
TRBD2,TRBV19,.,TRBJ2-2,CASKISGGNTGELFF,TGTGCCAGTAAGATTAGCGGGGGGAACACCGGGGAGCTGTTTTTT
TRBD1,TRBV29-1,.,TRBJ2-7,CSVETGVSYEQYF,TGCAGCGTTGAAACAGGGGTCTCCTACGAGCAGTACTTC
.,TRBV7-8,.,TRBJ2-3,CASSSGLAAQYF,TGTGCCAGCAGCTCCGGACTCGCCGCGCAGTATTTT
.,TRBV7-9,.,TRBJ1-1,CASSLASGAHTEAFF,TGTGCCAGCAGCTTAGCCTCCGGGGCGCACACTGAAGCTTTCTTT
.,TRBV9,.,TRBJ1-1,CASSGLNTEAFF,TGTGCCAGCAGCGGACTGAACACTGAAGCTTTCTTT
TRBD1,TRBV7-9,.,TRBJ1-2,CASSPGDWTGSIFYGYTF,TGTGCCAGCAGCCCAGGGGACTGGACAGGGAGTATCTTCTATGGCTACACCTTC
.,TRBV5-4,.,TRBJ1-5,CASSLGGGNQPQHF,TGTGCCAGCAGCTTGGGGGGTGGCAATCAGCCCCAGCATTTT
.,TRBV10-3,.,TRBJ2-1,CAIWADTYNEQFF,TGTGCCATCTGGGCAGACACCTACAATGAGCAGTTCTTC
.,TRBV19,.,TRBJ2-3,CASSAPGVGTDTQYF,TGTGCCAGTAGTGCTCCCGGGGTGGGCACAGATACGCAGTATTTT
TRBD1,TRBV27,.,TRBJ2-7,CASGGQGFLYEQYF,TGTGCCAGCGGGGGACAGGGTTTCCTCTACGAGCAGTACTTC